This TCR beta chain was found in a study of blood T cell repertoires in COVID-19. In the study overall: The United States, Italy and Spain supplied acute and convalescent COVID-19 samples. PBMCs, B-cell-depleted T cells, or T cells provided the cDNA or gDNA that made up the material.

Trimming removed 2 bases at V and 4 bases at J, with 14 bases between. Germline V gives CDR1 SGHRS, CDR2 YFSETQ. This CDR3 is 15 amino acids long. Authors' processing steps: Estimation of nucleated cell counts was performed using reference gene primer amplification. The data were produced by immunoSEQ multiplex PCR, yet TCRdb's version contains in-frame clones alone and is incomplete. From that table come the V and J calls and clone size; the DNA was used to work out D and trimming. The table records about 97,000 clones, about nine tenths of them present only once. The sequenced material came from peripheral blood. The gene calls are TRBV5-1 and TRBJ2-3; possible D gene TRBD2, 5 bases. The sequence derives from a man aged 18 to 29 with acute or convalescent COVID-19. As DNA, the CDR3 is TGCGCCAGCAGCTTCGGAACTAGTGTCCCAGATACGCAGTATTTT. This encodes CASSFGTSVPDTQYF.